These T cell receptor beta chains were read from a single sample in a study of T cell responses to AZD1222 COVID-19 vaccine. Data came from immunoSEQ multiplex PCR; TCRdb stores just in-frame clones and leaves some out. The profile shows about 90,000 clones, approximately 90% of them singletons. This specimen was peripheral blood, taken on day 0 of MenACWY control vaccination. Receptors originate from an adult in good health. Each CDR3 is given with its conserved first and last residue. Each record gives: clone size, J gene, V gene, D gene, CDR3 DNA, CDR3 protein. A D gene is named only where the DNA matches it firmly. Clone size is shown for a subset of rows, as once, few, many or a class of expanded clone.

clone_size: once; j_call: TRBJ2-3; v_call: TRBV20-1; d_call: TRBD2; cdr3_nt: TGCAGTGCTAGTAATTTGGCGGCGGGGGACACAGATACGCAGTATTTT; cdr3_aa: CSASNLAAGDTDTQYF
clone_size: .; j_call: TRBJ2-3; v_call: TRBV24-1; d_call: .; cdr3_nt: TGTGCCACCAGTGATGAACGTAAAGGGGCAGATACGCAGTATTTT; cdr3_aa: CATSDERKGADTQYF
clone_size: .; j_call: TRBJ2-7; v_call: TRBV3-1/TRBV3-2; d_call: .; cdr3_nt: TGTGCCAGCAGACCAAGCCCAGGGATGCACGAGCAGTACTTC; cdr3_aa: CASRPSPGMHEQYF
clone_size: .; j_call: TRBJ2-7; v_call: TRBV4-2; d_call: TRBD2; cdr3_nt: TGTGCCAGCAGCCACCAATTGGGAGCGGGAAGCTCCTACGAGCAGTACTTC; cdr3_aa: CASSHQLGAGSSYEQYF
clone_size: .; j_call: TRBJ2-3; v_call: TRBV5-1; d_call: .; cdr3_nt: TGCGCCAGCAGCAAAGGACGGGCTAGCACAGATACGCAGTATTTT; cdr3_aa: CASSKGRASTDTQYF
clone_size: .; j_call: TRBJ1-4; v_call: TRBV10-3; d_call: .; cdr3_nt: TGTGCCATCAGTGGGTCAGATGAAAAACTGTTTTTT; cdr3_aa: CAISGSDEKLFF
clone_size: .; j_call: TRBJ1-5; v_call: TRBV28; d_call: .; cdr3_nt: TGTGCCAGCAGTTTAACTCCCGCAGGGGATCAGCCCCAGCATTTT; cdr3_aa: CASSLTPAGDQPQHF
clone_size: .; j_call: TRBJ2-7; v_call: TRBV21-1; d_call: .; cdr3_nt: TGTGCCAGCACCCGGACTAGCGGCTCCTACGAGCAGTACTTC; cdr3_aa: CASTRTSGSYEQYF
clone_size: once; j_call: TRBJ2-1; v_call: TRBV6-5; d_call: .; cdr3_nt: TGTGCCAGCAGTTACGGGGACACAACTGGGGGCAATGAGCAGTTCTTC; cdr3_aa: CASSYGDTTGGNEQFF
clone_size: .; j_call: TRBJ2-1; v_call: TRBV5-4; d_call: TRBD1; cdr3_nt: TGTGCCAGCAGCCCTAGCAGGGGGTTGGACAATGAGCAGTTCTTC; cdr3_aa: CASSPSRGLDNEQFF
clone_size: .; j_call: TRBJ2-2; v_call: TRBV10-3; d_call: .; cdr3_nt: TGTGCCATCAGCAGCACCGGGGAGCTGTTTTTT; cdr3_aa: CAISSTGELFF
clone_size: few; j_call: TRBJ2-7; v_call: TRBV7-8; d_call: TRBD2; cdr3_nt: TGTGCCAGCAGCTTATTGGCGGGAGGGCGGGAGCAGTACTTC; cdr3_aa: CASSLLAGGREQYF
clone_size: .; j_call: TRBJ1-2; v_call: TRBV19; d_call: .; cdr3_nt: TGTGCCAGCCAAGCCCAGGGTGCGAACTATGGCTACACCTTC; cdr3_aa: CASQAQGANYGYTF
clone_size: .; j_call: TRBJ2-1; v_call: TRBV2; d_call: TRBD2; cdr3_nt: TGTGCCAGCAGTGAACGGGTGCATAGCGGGGGGTCCTACAATGAGCAGTTCTTC; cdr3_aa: CASSERVHSGGSYNEQFF
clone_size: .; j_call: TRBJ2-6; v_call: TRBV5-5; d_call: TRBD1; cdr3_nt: TGTGCCAGCAGCCACGGGTGGGACAGGATTTCTGGGGCCAACGTCCTGACTTTC; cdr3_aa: CASSHGWDRISGANVLTF
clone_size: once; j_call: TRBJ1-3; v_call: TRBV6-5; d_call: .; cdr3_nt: TGTGCCAGCAGTTACGGGGGCTTTCGCTCTGGAAACACCATATATTTT; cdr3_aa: CASSYGGFRSGNTIYF
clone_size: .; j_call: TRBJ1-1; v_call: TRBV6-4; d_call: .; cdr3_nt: TGTGCCAGCAGTGACGGGGGGGACACTGAAGCTTTCTTT; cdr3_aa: CASSDGGDTEAFF
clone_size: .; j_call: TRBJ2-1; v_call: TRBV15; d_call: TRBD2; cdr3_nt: TGTGCCACCAGATCCACTAGCGGGGGCCCCTACAATGAGCAGTTCTTC; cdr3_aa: CATRSTSGGPYNEQFF
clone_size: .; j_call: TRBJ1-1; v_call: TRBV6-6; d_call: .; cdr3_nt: TGTGCCAGCAGTTACTCTTGGAGGAACACTGAAGCTTTCTTT; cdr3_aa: CASSYSWRNTEAFF
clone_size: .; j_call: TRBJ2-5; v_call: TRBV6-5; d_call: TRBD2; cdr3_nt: TGTGCCAGCAGTTACGGACTAGCGCGTCAAGAGACCCAGTACTTC; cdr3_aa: CASSYGLARQETQYF
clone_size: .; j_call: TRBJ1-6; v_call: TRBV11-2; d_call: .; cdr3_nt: TGTGCCAGCAGCCTCGGGACGAATAATTCACCCCTCCACTTT; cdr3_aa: CASSLGTNNSPLHF
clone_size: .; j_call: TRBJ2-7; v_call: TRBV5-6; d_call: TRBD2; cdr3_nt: TGTGCCAGCAGCATAAGGACGGGGGGGTCCGAGCAGTACTTC; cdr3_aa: CASSIRTGGSEQYF
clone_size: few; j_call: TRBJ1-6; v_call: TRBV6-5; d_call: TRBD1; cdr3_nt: TGTGCCAGCAGGGATACAGGGGTTTGGGGTTCACCCCTCCACTTT; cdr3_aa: CASRDTGVWGSPLHF
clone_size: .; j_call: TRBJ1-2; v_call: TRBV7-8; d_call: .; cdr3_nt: TGTGCCAGCAGCGCCGACAGGCACTATGGCTACACCTTC; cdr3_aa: CASSADRHYGYTF